This TCR beta chain was found in a study of shared clonotypes between healthy human individuals. Turning to the study itself: Every donor yielded three CD4 naive, three CD4 memory, two CD8 naive and one CD8 memory plate.

About this clone: Its specificity is not known.

Study-level findings and limits: Relative to memory subsets, naive subsets generally showed larger estimated richness. Among donors, the sharing of clonotypes was expected to be influenced by sequencing depth.

The data were produced by immunoSEQ multiplex PCR, yet TCRdb's version contains in-frame clones alone and is incomplete. The sample yields 1.5 million to 1.9 million clones, roughly 98% seen once. The CDR3 has 14 amino acids. Germline-derived CDR1 and CDR2 are ENHRY and SYGVKD. Losses at the gene ends were 0 bases for V and 4 bases for J; bases not matched to a gene: 0. The chain joins TRBV10-3 to TRBJ1-1; 9 nucleotides agree with TRBD1. The material sequenced was naive CD4+ T cells sorted from blood. The subset: CD45RA+ positively selected. The receptor's source is a man aged 30 to 45 in good health. The CDR3 nucleotides are TGTGCCATCAGTGAGTCGACAGGGGGCACTGAAGCTTTCTTT. Encoded protein: CAISESTGGTEAFF.